This TCR beta chain was identified during a study of blood T cell repertoires in COVID-19. Study information: Both acute and convalescent COVID-19 samples were obtained from the United States, Italy and Spain. The analysed material was cDNA or gDNA that came from T cells, B-cell-depleted T cells, or PBMCs.

In the original analysis: Amplifying reference gene primers gave estimates of nucleated cell counts. Assay: immunoSEQ multiplex PCR; the TCRdb copy retains only in-frame clones and omits some. Clone size and the V and J calls come from that table; the DNA yielded D and trimming. The repertoire holds 150,000 to 200,000 clones, with more than 75% as singletons. Remarks on this clone: One end of the junction fails to match germline, which may point to a read error.

The TCR was taken from a man aged 70 or older with acute or convalescent COVID-19. Source material: peripheral blood.

The CDR3 nucleotides read TGTGCTAGCAGTTCGGACAGGGGATACAATGAGCAGTTCTTC. Translation gives CASSSDRGYNEQFF. This chain uses TRBV7-7 with TRBJ2-1; 9 bases match TRBD1. The CDR3 spans 14 residues. Germline V gives CDR1 SSHAT, CDR2 FNYEAQ (reference sequence).